Included here is one T cell receptor (beta chain) sequence, with context. These data come from a study of T cells in localized non-small cell lung cancer. V lost 0 bases, J lost 5 bases, and 6 bases stayed unmatched. This CDR3 comprises 16 residues. The V gene's germline CDR1 is SGDLS and CDR2 YYNGEE. Produced via immunoSEQ multiplex PCR; TCRdb's table is partial and in-frame only. The table lists tens of thousands of clones, roughly 90% of them singletons. Here the sequenced sample was peripheral blood, taken before any cancer treatment. The receptor was isolated from a man aged 35-69 years with stage I squamous cell lung carcinoma. This sequence joins TRBV9 and TRBJ1-4, with TRBD1 matching 8 bases. CDR3 in DNA: TGTGCCAGCAGCGTAGGACGGACAGGGTTGAATGAAAAACTGTTTTTT. Translating it yields CASSVGRTGLNEKLFF.